This T cell receptor (beta chain) stems from a study of blood T cell repertoires in COVID-19. Data came from immunoSEQ multiplex PCR; TCRdb stores just in-frame clones and leaves some out. The sample carries 100,000 to 150,000 clones, approximately 90% recorded once. Only a few counts were recorded for this clone. The sequence was collected from a man in his forties with acute or convalescent COVID-19. Sequenced input: peripheral blood.

The CDR3 protein is CASSRIPGVKDGYTF. The CDR3 DNA reads as TGTGCCAGCTCACGAATCCCAGGGGTCAAGGATGGCTACACCTTC. The chain recombines TRBV18 with TRBJ1-2; TRBD1 is a possible D gene (6 bases). This CDR3 comprises 15 residues. V was clipped by 4 bases and J by 6 bases, with 18 bases between them. Germline V gives CDR1 KGHSH, CDR2 LQKENI.